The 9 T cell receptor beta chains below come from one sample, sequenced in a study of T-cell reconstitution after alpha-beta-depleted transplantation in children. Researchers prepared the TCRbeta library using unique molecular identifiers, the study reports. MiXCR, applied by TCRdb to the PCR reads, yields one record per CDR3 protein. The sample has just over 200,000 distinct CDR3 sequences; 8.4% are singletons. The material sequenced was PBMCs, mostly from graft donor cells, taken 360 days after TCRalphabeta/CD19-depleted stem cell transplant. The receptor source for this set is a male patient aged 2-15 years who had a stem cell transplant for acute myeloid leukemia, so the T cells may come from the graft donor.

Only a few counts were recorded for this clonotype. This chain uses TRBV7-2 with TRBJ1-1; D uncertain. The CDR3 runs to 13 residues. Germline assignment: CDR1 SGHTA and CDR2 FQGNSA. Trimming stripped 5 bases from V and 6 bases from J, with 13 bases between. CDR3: CASSPNGFAEAFF. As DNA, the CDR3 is TGTGCCAGCAGCCCCAATGGGTTCGCTGAAGCTTTCTTT.

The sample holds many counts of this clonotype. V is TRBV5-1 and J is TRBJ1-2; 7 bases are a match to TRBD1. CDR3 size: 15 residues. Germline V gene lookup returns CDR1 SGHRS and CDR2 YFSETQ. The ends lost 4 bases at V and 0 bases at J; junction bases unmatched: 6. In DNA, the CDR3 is TGCGCCAGCAGCACCGGGACAGCTCCTAACTATGGCTACACCTTC. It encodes CASSTGTAPNYGYTF.

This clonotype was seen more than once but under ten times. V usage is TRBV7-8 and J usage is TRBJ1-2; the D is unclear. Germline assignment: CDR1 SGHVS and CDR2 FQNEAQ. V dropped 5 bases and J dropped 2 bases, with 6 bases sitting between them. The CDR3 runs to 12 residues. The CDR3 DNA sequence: TGTGCCAGCAGCGAGGGAAACTATGGCTACACCTTC. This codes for CASSEGNYGYTF.

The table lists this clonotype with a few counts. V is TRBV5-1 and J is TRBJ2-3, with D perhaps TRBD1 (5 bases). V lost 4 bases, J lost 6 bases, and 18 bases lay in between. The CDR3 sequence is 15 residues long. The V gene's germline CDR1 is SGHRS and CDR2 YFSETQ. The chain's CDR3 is CASSTSRGTGDTQYF. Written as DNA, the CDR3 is TGCGCCAGCAGCACCTCTAGGGGCACCGGGGATACGCAGTATTTT.

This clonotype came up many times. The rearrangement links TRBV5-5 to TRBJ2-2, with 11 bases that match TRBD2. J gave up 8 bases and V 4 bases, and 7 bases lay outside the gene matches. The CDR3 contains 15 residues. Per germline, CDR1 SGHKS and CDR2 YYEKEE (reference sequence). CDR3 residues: CASSERLAGSGELFF. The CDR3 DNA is TGTGCCAGCAGCGAGCGACTAGCGGGGTCGGGGGAGCTGTTTTTT.

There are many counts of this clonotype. The CDR3 sequence: CASGGLAANEQFF. For the CDR3, the DNA is TGCGCCAGCGGGGGACTAGCGGCCAATGAGCAGTTCTTC. This chain joins TRBV5-1 and TRBJ2-1; TRBD2 matches at 11 bases. Germline lookup yields CDR1 SGHRS and CDR2 YFSETQ. This CDR3 comprises 13 residues. V dropped 7 bases and J dropped 6; count of bases not matched to a gene: 3.

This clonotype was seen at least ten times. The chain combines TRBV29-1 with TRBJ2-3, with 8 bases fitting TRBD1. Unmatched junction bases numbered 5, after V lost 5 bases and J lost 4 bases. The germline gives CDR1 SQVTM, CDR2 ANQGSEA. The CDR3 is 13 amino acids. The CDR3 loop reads CSVQDRVPDTQYF. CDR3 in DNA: TGCAGCGTTCAGGACAGGGTACCAGATACGCAGTATTTT.

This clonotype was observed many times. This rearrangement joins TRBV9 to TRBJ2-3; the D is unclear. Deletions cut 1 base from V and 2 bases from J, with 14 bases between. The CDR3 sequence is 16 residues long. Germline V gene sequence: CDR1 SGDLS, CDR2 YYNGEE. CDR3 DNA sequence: TGTGCCAGCAGCGTATCCCACGTTCCACACACAGATACGCAGTATTTT. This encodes CASSVSHVPHTDTQYF. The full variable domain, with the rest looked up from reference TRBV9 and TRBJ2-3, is DSGVTQTPKHLITATGQRVTLRCSPRSGDLSVYWYQQSLDQGLQFLIQYYNGEERAKGNILERFSAQQFPDLHSELNLSSLELGDSALYFCASSVSHVPHTDTQYFGPGTRLTVL.

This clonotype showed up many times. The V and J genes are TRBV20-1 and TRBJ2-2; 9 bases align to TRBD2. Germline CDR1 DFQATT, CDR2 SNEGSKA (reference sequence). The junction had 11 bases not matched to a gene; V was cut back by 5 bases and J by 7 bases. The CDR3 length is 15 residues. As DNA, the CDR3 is TGCAGTGCTCCCTTGGCGGGGGGGCAGAGCGGGGAGCTGTTTTTT. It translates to CSAPLAGGQSGELFF.